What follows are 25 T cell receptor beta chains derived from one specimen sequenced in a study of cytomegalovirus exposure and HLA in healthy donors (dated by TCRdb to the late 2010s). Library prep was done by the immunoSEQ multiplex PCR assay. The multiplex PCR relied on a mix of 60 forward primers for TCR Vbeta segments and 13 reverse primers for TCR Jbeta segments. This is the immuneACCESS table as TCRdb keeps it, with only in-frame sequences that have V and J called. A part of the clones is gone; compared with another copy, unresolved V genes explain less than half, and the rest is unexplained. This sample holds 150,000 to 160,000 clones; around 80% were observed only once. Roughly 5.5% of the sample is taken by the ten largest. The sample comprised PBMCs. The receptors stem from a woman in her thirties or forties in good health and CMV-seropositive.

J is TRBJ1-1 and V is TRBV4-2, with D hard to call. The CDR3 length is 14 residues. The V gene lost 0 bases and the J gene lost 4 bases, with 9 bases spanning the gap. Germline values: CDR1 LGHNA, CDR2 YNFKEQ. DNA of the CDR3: TGTGCCAGCAGCCAAGAGGACGGGAGCACTGAAGCTTTCTTT. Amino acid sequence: CASSQEDGSTEAFF.

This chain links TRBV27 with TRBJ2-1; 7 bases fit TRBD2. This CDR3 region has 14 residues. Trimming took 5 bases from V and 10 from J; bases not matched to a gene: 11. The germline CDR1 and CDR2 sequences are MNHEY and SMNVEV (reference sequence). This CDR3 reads CASSPRLAWREQFF. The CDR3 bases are TGTGCCAGCAGTCCCCGACTAGCTTGGAGGGAGCAGTTCTTC.

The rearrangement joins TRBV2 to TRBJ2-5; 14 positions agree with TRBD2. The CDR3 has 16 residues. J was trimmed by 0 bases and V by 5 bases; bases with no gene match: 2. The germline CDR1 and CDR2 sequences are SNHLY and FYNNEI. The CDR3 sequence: CASSRLAGGYQETQYF. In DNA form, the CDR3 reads TGTGCCAGCAGTAGACTAGCGGGAGGGTACCAAGAGACCCAGTACTTC.

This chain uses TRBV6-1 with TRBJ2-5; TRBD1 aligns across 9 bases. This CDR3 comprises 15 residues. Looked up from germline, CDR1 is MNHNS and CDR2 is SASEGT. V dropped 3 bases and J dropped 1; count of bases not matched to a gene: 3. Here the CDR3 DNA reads TGTGCCAGCAGTGAGACAGGGGGGCCCCAAGAGACCCAGTACTTC. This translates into CASSETGGPQETQYF.

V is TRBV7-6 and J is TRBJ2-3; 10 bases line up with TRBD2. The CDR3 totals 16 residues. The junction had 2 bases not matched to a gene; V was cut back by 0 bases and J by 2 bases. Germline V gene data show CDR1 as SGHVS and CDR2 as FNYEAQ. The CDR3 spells CASSLAAGGDTDTQYF. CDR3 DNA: TGTGCCAGCAGCTTAGCAGCGGGAGGGGACACAGATACGCAGTATTTT.

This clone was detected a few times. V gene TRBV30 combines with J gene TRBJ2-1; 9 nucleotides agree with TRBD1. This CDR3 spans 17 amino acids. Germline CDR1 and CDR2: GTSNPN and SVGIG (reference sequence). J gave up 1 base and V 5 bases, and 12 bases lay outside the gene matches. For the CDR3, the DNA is TGTGCCTGGGGGACAGGGAGTGGCGGGAGTTCCTACAATGAGCAGTTCTTC. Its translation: CAWGTGSGGSSYNEQFF.

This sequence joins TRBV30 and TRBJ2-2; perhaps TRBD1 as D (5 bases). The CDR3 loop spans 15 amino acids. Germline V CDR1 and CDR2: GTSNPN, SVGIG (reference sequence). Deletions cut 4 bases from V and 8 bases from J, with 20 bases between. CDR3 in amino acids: CAWTLLPDISGELFF. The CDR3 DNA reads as TGTGCCTGGACTCTACTACCGGACATATCGGGGGAGCTGTTTTTT.

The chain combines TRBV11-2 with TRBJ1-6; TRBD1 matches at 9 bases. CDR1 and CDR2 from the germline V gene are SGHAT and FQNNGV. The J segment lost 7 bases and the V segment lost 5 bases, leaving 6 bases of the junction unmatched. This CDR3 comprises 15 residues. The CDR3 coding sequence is TGTGCCAGCAGCGCCCTCGACAGGGGGAATTCACCCCTCCACTTT. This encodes CASSALDRGNSPLHF.

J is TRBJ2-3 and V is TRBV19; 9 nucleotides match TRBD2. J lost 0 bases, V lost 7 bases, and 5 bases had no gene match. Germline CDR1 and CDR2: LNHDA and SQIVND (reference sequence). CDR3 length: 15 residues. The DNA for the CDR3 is TGTGCCAGTACCCTTAGCGGGGGTAGCACAGATACGCAGTATTTT. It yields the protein CASTLSGGSTDTQYF.

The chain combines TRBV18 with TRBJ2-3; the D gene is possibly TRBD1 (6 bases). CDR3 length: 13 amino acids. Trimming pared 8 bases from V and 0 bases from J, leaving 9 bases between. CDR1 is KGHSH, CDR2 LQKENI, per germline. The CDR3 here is CASTGLSTDTQYF. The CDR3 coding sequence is TGTGCCAGCACAGGGCTAAGCACAGATACGCAGTATTTT.

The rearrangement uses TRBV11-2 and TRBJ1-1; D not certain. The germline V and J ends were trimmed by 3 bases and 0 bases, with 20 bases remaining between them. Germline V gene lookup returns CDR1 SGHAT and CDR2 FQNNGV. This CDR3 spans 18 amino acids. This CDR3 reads CASSLPRNAAGVNTEAFF. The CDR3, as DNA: TGTGCCAGCAGCTTGCCCAGAAACGCGGCCGGGGTGAACACTGAAGCTTTCTTT.

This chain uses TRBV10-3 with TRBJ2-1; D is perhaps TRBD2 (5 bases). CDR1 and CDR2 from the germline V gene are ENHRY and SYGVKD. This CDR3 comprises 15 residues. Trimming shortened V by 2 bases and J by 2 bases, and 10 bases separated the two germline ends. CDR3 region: CAISEATRAYNEQFF. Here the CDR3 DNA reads TGTGCCATCAGTGAGGCCACTAGGGCCTACAATGAGCAGTTCTTC.

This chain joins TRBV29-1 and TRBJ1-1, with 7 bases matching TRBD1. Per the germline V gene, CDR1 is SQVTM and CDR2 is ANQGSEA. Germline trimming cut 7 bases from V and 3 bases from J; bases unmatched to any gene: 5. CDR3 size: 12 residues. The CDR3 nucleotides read TGCAGCGGTTCCAGGGGGGACACTGAAGCTTTCTTT. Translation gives CSGSRGDTEAFF.

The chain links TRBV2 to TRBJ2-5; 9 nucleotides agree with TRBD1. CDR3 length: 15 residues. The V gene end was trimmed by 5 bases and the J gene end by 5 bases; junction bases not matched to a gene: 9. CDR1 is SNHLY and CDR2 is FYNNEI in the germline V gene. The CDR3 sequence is CASSNDRGYLETQYF. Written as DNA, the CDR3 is TGTGCCAGCAGTAACGACAGGGGGTATCTGGAGACCCAGTACTTC.

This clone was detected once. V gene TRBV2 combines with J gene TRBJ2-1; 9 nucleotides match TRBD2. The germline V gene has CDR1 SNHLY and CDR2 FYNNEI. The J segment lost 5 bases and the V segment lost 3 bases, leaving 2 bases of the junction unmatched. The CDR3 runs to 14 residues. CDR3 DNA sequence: TGTGCCAGCAGTGAGCGCGGGAGGGACAATGAGCAGTTCTTC. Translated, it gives CASSERGRDNEQFF.

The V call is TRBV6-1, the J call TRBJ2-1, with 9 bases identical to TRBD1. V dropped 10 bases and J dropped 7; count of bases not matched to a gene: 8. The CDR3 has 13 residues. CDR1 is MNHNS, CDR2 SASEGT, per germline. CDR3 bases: TGTGCCACCCAGACAGGGGGAGGAAATGAGCAGTTCTTC. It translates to CATQTGGGNEQFF.

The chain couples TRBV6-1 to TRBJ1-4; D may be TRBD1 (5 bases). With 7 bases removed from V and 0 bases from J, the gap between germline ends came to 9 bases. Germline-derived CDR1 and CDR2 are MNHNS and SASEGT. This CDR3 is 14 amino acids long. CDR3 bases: TGTGCCAGCACCGACAGAACAACTAATGAAAAACTGTTTTTT. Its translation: CASTDRTTNEKLFF.

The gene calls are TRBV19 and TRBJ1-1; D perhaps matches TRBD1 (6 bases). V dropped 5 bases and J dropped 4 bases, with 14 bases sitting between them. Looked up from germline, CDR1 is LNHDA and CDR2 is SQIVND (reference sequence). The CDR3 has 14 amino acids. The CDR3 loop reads CASSPTVDSTEAFF. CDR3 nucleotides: TGTGCCAGTAGTCCGACCGTGGACAGCACTGAAGCTTTCTTT.

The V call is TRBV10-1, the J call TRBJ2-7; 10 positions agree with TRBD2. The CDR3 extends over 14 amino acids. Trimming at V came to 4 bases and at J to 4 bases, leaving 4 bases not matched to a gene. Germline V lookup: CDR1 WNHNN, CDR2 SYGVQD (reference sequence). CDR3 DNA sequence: TGCGCCAGCAGTGCTAGCGGGAGAGGATACGAGCAGTACTTC. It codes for CASSASGRGYEQYF.

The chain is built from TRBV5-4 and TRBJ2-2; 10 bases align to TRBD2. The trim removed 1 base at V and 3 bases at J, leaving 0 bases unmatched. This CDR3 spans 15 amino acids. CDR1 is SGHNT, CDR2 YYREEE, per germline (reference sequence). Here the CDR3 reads CASSLSGRDTGELFF. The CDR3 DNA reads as TGTGCCAGCAGCTTGAGCGGGAGGGACACCGGGGAGCTGTTTTTT.

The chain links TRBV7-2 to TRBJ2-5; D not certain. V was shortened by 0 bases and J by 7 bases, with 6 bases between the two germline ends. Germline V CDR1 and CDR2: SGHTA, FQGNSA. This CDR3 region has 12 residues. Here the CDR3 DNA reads TGTGCCAGCAGCTTAGCTCGAGCGACCCAGTACTTC. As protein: CASSLARATQYF.

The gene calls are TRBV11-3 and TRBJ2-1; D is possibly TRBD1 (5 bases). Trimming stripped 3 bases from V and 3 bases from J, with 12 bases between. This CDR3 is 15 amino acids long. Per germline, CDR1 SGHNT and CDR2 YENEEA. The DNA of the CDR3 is TGTGCCAGCAGCTTCCGCGAAGGGGACTACAATGAGCAGTTCTTC. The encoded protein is CASSFREGDYNEQFF.

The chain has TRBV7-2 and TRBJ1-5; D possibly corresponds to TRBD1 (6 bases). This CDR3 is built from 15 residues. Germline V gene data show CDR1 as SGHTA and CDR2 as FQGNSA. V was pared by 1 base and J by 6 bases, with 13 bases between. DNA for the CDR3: TGTGCCAGCAGCTTAGGGGGACACACTTCTCAGCCCCAGCATTTT. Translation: CASSLGGHTSQPQHF.

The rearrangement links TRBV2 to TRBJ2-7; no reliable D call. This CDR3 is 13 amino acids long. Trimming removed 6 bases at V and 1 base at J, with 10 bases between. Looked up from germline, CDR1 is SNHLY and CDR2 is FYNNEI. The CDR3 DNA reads TGTGCCAGCAGCCTCGACAATTCCTACGAGCAGTACTTC. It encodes CASSLDNSYEQYF.

The CDR3 loop reads CASSKGQGIETQYF. The CDR3 coding sequence is TGTGCCAGCTCAAAGGGACAGGGCATAGAGACCCAGTACTTC. The chain links TRBV18 to TRBJ2-5; TRBD1 aligns across 9 bases. In germline, CDR1 is KGHSH, CDR2 LQKENI. V gave up 5 bases and J gave up 4 bases; unmatched junction bases: 5. This CDR3 is 14 amino acids long.